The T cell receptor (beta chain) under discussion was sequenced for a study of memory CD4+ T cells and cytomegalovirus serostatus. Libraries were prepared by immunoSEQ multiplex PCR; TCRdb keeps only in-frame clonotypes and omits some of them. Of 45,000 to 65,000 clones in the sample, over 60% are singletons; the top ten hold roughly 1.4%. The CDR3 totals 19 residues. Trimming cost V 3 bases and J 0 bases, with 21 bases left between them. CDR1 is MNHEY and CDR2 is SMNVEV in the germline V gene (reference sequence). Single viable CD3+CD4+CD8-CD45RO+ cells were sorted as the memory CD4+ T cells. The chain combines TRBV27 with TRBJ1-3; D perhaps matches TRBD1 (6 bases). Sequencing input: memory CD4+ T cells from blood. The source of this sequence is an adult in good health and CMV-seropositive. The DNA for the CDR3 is TGTGCCAGCAGTTTGCGGGGGCCGACGGCAATCAGCTCTGGAAACACCATATATTTT. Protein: CASSLRGPTAISSGNTIYF.